This TCR beta chain was identified in a study of Ad26.COV2.S vaccination and SARS-CoV-2 variants. Germline V CDR1 and CDR2: LNHDA, SQIVND (reference sequence). The CDR3 is made up of 14 amino acids. V lost 4 bases, J lost 2 bases, and 4 bases stayed unmatched. Specified treatment: over 15 received Ad26.COV2.S at low or high dose, single or two shots; several received placebo; per-sample allocation not given. Collection of the samples took place on day 63 after the first injection of vaccine or placebo. Data came from immunoSEQ multiplex PCR; TCRdb stores just in-frame clones and leaves some out. The sample shows 400,000 or so clones, around nine tenths of them seen only once.

The clonotype was recovered from a person aged 18 to 65 who received the Ad26.COV2.S COVID-19 vaccine or a placebo. The chain carries TRBV19 and TRBJ1-1; 7 bases align to TRBD1. The sequences come from peripheral blood, collected in a trial of Ad26.COV2.S vaccine versus placebo. CDR3 coding DNA: TGTGCCAGTAGTACTAGAGGGGGCAACACTGAAGCTTTCTTT. Its protein product is CASSTRGGNTEAFF.